This T cell receptor (beta chain) was identified in a study of T cell changes during pregnancy in multiple sclerosis. From germline, CDR1 is SEHNR and CDR2 FQNEAQ (reference sequence). Trimming shortened V by 5 bases and J by 2 bases, and 25 bases separated the two germline ends. The CDR3 covers 18 residues. This table comes from immunoSEQ multiplex PCR, and its TCRdb copy is limited to in-frame clones, with some not included. The table lists 91,000 or so clones, roughly 92% of them singletons. The sequences come from peripheral blood, collected after pregnancy. The chain couples TRBV7-9 to TRBJ2-7; weak D call: TRBD1 (5 bases). This TCR was sampled from a female donor with multiple sclerosis, enrolled in a pregnancy study. The chain's CDR3 is CASSTPSWGRIYPYEQYF. The CDR3 DNA is TGTGCCAGCAGCACCCCATCGTGGGGCAGGATTTATCCCTACGAGCAGTACTTC. Full variable domain (missing parts from reference TRBV7-9 and TRBJ2-7): DTGVSQNPRHKITKRGQNVTFRCDPISEHNRLYWYRQTLGQGPEFLTYFQNEAQLEKSRLLSDRFSAERPKGSFSTLEIQRTEQGDSAMYLCASSTPSWGRIYPYEQYFGPGTRLTVT.